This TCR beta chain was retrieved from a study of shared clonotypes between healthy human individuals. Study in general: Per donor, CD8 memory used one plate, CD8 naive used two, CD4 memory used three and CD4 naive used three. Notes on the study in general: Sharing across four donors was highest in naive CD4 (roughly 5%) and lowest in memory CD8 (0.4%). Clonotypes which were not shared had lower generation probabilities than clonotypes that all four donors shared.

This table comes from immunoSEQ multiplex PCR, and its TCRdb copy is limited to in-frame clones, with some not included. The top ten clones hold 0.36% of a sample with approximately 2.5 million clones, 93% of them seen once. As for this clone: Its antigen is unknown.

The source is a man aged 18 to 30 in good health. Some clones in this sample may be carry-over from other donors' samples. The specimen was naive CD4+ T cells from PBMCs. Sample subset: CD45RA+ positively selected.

The CDR3 protein is CASRRTGMASGNTIYF. CDR3 coding DNA: TGTGCCAGCAGACGGACAGGGATGGCCTCTGGAAACACCATATATTTT. The V call is TRBV5-5, the J call TRBJ1-3, with 8 bases lining up with TRBD1. Germline V gene data show CDR1 as SGHKS and CDR2 as YYEKEE (reference sequence). The CDR3 contains 16 residues. J was trimmed by 0 bases and V by 5 bases; bases with no gene match: 7.